This T cell receptor (beta chain) was found in a study of OX40 agonist ivuxolimab in advanced cancers. Sampling times: baseline, cycle 4 day 1, cycle 7 day 1. Study conclusions and caveats: In the 0.1 to 3.0 mg/kg range, CD4+ and CD8+ blood T cells had expanded clonally by week 6. Among the least clonally expanded were partial responders at 0.1-3.0 mg/kg.

Assay used: immunoSEQ multiplex PCR; TCRdb lists only in-frame clones, some missing. The table lists tens of thousands of clones, more than 70% of them singletons, with 8% to 10% in the top ten. The V gene's germline CDR1 is SGHAT and CDR2 FQNNGV. V was trimmed by 1 base and J by 4 bases, leaving 10 bases between them. There are 14 residues in the CDR3. For this clone: Its antigen is currently unknown.

The clonotype originates from an adult with an advanced solid tumor such as melanoma, head and neck, liver or kidney cancer. The input for sequencing was CD4+ or CD8+ T cells sorted from blood, taken in a trial of the OX40 agonist ivuxolimab. The rearrangement uses TRBV11-2 and TRBJ2-5, with D perhaps TRBD1 (5 bases). As DNA, the CDR3 is TGTGCCAGCAGCTTAGTAGGGGTCGGAGAGACCCAGTACTTC. It codes for CASSLVGVGETQYF.